The rows below give T cell receptor beta chains drawn from one sample of a study of cytomegalovirus exposure and HLA in healthy donors. Profiling relied on immunoSEQ multiplex PCR, and the TCRdb table lists in-frame clones only, not all of them. This table holds roughly 310,000 clones, roughly 87% found once. Sequenced: PBMCs. The source of these receptors is a man aged 25 to 40 in good health and CMV-seronegative. Both conserved end residues are part of each CDR3. The D gene is left open where the match is weak. Clone size is given for some rows only: seen once, a few or many times, or a class if the clone is expanded.

V	D	size	J	CDR3	DNA
TRBV6-5	-	-	TRBJ1-4	CASSYRRQGSVGKLFF	TGTGCCAGCAGTTACCGCCGTCAGGGGAGTGTCGGAAAACTGTTTTTT
TRBV12-5	TRBD1	once	TRBJ2-2	CASGIGTGGNTGELFF	TGTGCTAGTGGCATAGGGACAGGGGGGAACACCGGGGAGCTGTTTTTT
TRBV15	TRBD1	-	TRBJ1-3	CATSRDKGTGSGNTIYF	TGTGCCACCAGCAGAGATAAAGGGACAGGATCTGGAAACACCATATATTTT
TRBV4-3	-	once	TRBJ2-2	CASSPTGTLAGELFF	TGCGCCAGCAGCCCTACCGGGACTCTAGCCGGGGAGCTGTTTTTT
TRBV19	TRBD2	-	TRBJ2-3	CASSLRTSGAIDTQYF	TGTGCCAGTAGTTTAAGGACTAGCGGGGCTATAGATACGCAGTATTTT
TRBV18	TRBD2	-	TRBJ2-7	CASSPYAGDSYEQYF	TGTGCCAGCTCACCATACGCGGGGGACTCCTACGAGCAGTACTTC
TRBV4-1	TRBD1	-	TRBJ1-1	CASSPSGQGAGTEAFF	TGCGCCAGCAGCCCTTCGGGACAGGGGGCAGGCACTGAAGCTTTCTTT
TRBV7-9	TRBD2	-	TRBJ2-3	CASSWSGALDTQYF	TGTGCCAGCTCGTGGAGCGGGGCTCTGGATACGCAGTATTTT
TRBV7-2	-	few	TRBJ1-2	CASSSDKIYGYTF	TGTGCCAGCAGCTCAGACAAGATCTATGGCTACACCTTC
TRBV2	TRBD2	-	TRBJ2-2	CASRAGTTNTGELFF	TGTGCCAGCAGGGCCGGGACTACGAACACCGGGGAGCTGTTTTTT
TRBV7-9	-	-	TRBJ1-2	CASSSLNVGGHGGYTF	TGTGCCAGCAGCTCTCTTAACGTCGGGGGGCATGGTGGCTACACCTTC
TRBV2	TRBD1	-	TRBJ2-1	CASCPGQGYNEQFF	TGTGCCAGCTGCCCAGGACAGGGTTACAATGAGCAGTTCTTC
TRBV5-1	TRBD1	-	TRBJ1-1	CASSLAATGKAFF	TGCGCCAGCAGCTTGGCTGCGACAGGGAAAGCTTTCTTT
TRBV5-1	TRBD2	-	TRBJ2-2	CASSPEAGGSTGELFF	TGCGCCAGCAGCCCGGAAGCGGGGGGGAGCACCGGGGAGCTGTTTTTT
TRBV7-2	TRBD2	-	TRBJ2-1	CASSLGWGGEQFF	TGTGCCAGCAGCTTAGGGTGGGGGGGTGAGCAGTTCTTC
TRBV9	-	-	TRBJ1-1	CASSVVVNTEAFF	TGTGCCAGCAGCGTAGTAGTTAACACTGAAGCTTTCTTT